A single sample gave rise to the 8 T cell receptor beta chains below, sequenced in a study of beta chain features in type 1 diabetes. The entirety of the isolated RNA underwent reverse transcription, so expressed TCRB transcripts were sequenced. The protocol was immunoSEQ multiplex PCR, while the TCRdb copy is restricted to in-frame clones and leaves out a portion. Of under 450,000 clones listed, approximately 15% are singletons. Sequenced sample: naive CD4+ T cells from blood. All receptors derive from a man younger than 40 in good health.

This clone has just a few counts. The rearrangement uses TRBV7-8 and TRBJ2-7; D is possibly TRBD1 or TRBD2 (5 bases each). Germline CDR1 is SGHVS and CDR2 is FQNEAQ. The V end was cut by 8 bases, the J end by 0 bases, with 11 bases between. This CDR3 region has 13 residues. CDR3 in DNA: TGTGCCAGCCCAGAGGGGAACTCCTACGAGCAGTACGTC. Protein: CASPEGNSYEQYV.

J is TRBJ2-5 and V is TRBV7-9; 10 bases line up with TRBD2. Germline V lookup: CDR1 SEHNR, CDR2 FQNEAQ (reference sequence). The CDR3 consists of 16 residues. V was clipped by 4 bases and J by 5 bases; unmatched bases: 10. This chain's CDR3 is CASSSGLAGVGETQYF. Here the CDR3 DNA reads TGTGCCAGCAGCTCTGGGCTAGCGGGAGTTGGTGAGACCCAGTACTTC.

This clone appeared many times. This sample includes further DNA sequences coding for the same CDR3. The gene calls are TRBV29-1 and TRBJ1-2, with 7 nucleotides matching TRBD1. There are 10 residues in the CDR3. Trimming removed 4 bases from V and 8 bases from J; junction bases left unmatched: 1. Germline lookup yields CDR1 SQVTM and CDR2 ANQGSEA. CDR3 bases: TGCAGCGTTGGACAGGGCGGCTACACCTTC. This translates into CSVGQGGYTF. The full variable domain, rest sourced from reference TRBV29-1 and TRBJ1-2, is SAVISQKPSRDICQRGTSLTIQCQVDSQVTMMFWYRQQPGQSLTLIATANQGSEATYESGFVIDKFPISRPNLTFSTLTVSNMSPEDSSIYLCSVGQGGYTFGSGTRLTVV.

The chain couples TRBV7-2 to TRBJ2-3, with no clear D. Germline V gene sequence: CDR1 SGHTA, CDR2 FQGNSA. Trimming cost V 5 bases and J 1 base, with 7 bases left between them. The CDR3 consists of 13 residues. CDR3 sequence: CASSAFRTDTQYF. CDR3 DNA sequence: TGTGCCAGCAGCGCCTTCCGCACAGATACGCAGTATTTT.

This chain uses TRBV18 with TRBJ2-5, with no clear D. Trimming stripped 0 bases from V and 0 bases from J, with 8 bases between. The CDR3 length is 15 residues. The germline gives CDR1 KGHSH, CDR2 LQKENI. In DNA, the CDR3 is TGTGCCAGCTCACCACCGGTTCCCCACCAAGAGACCCAGTACTTC. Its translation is CASSPPVPHQETQYF.

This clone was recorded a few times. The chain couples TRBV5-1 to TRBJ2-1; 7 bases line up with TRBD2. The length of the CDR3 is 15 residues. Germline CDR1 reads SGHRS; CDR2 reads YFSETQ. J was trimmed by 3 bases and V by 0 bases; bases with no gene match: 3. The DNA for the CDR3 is TGCGCCAGCAGCTTGGTAGCTAGCGGCTACAATGAGCAGTTCTTC. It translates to CASSLVASGYNEQFF.

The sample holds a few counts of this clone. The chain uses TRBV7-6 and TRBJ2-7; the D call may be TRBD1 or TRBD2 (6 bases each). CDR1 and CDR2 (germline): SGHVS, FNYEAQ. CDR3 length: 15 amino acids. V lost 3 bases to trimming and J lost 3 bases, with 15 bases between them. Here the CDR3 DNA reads TGTGCCAGCAGCTTTAGTCGCGGGACAAACTACGAGCAGTACTTC. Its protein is CASSFSRGTNYEQYF.

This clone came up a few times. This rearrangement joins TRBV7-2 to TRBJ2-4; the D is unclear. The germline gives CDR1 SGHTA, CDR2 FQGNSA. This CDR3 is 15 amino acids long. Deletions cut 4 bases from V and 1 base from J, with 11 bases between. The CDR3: CASSSSGPAKNIQYF. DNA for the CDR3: TGTGCCAGCAGCTCCTCCGGTCCGGCCAAAAACATTCAGTACTTC.